The rows below give T cell receptor beta chains drawn from one sample of a study of Graves' ophthalmopathy and Graves' hyperthyroidism. Each CDR3 protein is one row after TCRdb ran MiXCR on the multiplex PCR reads. The sample shows about 1.1 million distinct CDR3 sequences, about 38% of them seen only once. Input material: peripheral blood or thyroid tissue (not recorded which). These receptors were taken from an adult man with Graves' hyperthyroidism. CDR3s include the opening cysteine and the closing phenylalanine or tryptophan. Fields, in order: clone size, V gene, D gene, CDR3 protein. D genes are given only for firm matches. Clone size, where shown, is once, few, many, or a class for clones that have expanded.

clone size: few; V gene: TRBV20-1; D gene: -; CDR3 protein: CSAKDRDFGSYEQYF
clone size: -; V gene: TRBV2; D gene: -; CDR3 protein: CASSETSRGTGADVLTF
clone size: few; V gene: TRBV20-1; D gene: -; CDR3 protein: CSAGAAGSGNTIYF
clone size: many; V gene: TRBV7-8; D gene: -; CDR3 protein: CASSLEDRFRNQPQHF
clone size: -; V gene: TRBV15; D gene: -; CDR3 protein: CATSRDVTGAAQPQHF
clone size: many; V gene: TRBV4-1; D gene: -; CDR3 protein: CASSHDSGYSPLHF
clone size: many; V gene: TRBV7-8; D gene: -; CDR3 protein: CASSLDKGRDEKLFF
clone size: many; V gene: TRBV4-2; D gene: -; CDR3 protein: CASSQDGTNQPQHF
clone size: -; V gene: TRBV5-6; D gene: -; CDR3 protein: CASSLGIGAGEQYF
clone size: many; V gene: TRBV7-6; D gene: -; CDR3 protein: CASSSKSTATNEKLFF
clone size: -; V gene: TRBV20-1; D gene: -; CDR3 protein: CSARPRTVLSNYEQYF
clone size: -; V gene: TRBV7-3; D gene: -; CDR3 protein: CASSPQGSLSYEQYF
clone size: few; V gene: TRBV2; D gene: -; CDR3 protein: CASVEAGSGYTF
clone size: few; V gene: TRBV6-5; D gene: -; CDR3 protein: CASRQGGDTEAFF
clone size: many; V gene: TRBV29-1; D gene: -; CDR3 protein: CSANTGGGETQYF
clone size: few; V gene: TRBV6-6; D gene: TRBD1; CDR3 protein: CASSQQGMNQPQHF
clone size: -; V gene: TRBV3-1; D gene: TRBD2; CDR3 protein: CASSQGGGAGETQYF
clone size: few; V gene: TRBV14; D gene: -; CDR3 protein: CASSMDGGPSYEQYF
clone size: many; V gene: TRBV6-6; D gene: -; CDR3 protein: CASRVGQGNAETQYF
clone size: many; V gene: TRBV7-9; D gene: TRBD2; CDR3 protein: CATRGGGAETQYF
clone size: many; V gene: TRBV7-8; D gene: TRBD1; CDR3 protein: CASSLQGVSQETQYF
clone size: -; V gene: TRBV10-2; D gene: -; CDR3 protein: CASSLWTVNTGELFF
clone size: -; V gene: TRBV18; D gene: -; CDR3 protein: CASSHNDRNTGELFF
clone size: -; V gene: TRBV28; D gene: -; CDR3 protein: CASSLLSYGEKLFF
clone size: many; V gene: TRBV9; D gene: TRBD1; CDR3 protein: CASSPRPGGASYEQYF
clone size: -; V gene: TRBV20-1; D gene: TRBD1; CDR3 protein: CSAISGTGGTEAFF
clone size: -; V gene: TRBV19; D gene: -; CDR3 protein: CASTTTGNTEAFF
clone size: few; V gene: TRBV5-1; D gene: -; CDR3 protein: CASSYDVGSSVGSRTEAFF
clone size: -; V gene: TRBV7-8; D gene: -; CDR3 protein: CANADGSSPNTGELFF